This T cell receptor (beta chain) was profiled in a study of blood T cell repertoires in COVID-19. The repertoire was sequenced with immunoSEQ multiplex PCR; TCRdb's copy has only in-frame clones and lacks some. Here the sample spans 350,000 to 450,000 clones, less than 90% being singletons. V dropped 3 bases and J dropped 0 bases, with 6 bases sitting between them. This CDR3 is built from 14 residues. Germline CDR1 reads LNHDA; CDR2 reads SQIVND (reference sequence). The rearrangement joins TRBV19 to TRBJ2-1; no clear D gene. The TCR sequence derives from a woman aged 45-65 years who had recovered from COVID-19. The sample comprised PBMCs or T cells enriched from blood (not recorded which). The CDR3 sequence: CASSMGSSYNEQFF. Written as DNA, the CDR3 is TGTGCCAGTAGTATGGGCAGCTCCTACAATGAGCAGTTCTTC.